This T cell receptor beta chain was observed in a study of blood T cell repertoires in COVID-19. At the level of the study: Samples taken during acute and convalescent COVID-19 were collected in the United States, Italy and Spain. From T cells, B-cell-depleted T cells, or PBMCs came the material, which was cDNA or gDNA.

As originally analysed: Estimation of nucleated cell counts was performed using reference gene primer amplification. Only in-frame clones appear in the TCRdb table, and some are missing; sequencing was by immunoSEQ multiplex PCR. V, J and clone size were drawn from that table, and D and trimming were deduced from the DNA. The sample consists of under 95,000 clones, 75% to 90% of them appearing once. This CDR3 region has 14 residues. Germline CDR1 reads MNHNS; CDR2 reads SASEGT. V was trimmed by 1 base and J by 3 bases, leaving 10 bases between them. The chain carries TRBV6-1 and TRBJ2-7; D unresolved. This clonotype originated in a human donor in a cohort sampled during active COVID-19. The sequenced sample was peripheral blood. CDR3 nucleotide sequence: TGTGCCAGCAGTGAAGTGGGCAGAGACTACGAGCAGTACTTC. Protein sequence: CASSEVGRDYEQYF.